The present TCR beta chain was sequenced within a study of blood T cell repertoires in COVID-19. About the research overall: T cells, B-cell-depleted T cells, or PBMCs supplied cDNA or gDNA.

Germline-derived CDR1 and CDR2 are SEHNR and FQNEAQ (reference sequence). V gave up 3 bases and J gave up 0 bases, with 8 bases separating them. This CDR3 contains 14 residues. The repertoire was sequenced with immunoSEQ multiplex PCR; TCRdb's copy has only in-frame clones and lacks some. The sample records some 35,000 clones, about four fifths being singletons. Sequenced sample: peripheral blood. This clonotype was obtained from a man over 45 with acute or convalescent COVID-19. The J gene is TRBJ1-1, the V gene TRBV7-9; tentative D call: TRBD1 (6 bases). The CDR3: CASSFGQMNTEAFF. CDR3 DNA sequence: TGTGCCAGCAGCTTCGGACAGATGAACACTGAAGCTTTCTTT.